This is a list of T cell receptor beta chains from one sample in a study of shared clonotypes between healthy human individuals. Profiled with immunoSEQ multiplex PCR; TCRdb holds only in-frame clones, not every one. The sample yields millions of clones, about 95% seen once. Sequenced sample: naive CD8+ T cells sorted from blood. These receptor sequences come from a man aged 18 to 29 in good health. Each CDR3 is given with its conserved first and last residue. A D gene is named only where the DNA matches it firmly. The size entry is marked missing in some rows and otherwise reads once, few, many or a size class.

TRBD1	TRBV19	TRBJ2-7	.	CASSIEGNRGYEQYF	TGTGCCAGTAGTATAGAAGGGAACAGGGGCTACGAGCAGTACTTC
.	TRBV2	TRBJ1-4	once	CASSTGLGREKLFF	TGTGCCAGCAGTACGGGCCTCGGGCGGGAAAAACTGTTTTTT
.	TRBV19	TRBJ1-5	.	CASSEDSNSNQPQHF	TGTGCCAGTAGCGAGGACAGCAATAGCAATCAGCCCCAGCATTTT
.	TRBV7-9	TRBJ2-3	.	CASSSTRWDTDTQYF	TGTGCCAGCAGCTCGACCCGCTGGGACACAGATACGCAGTATTTT
TRBD1	TRBV7-9	TRBJ2-3	.	CASRDRGRMGTDTQYF	TGTGCCAGCAGGGACAGGGGAAGGATGGGCACAGATACGCAGTATTTT
TRBD1	TRBV7-9	TRBJ1-2	.	CASSLAPGQGAPGYGYTF	TGTGCCAGCAGCTTAGCCCCGGGACAGGGCGCCCCTGGATATGGCTACACCTTC
.	TRBV7-9	TRBJ2-7	.	CASSSSSYEQYF	TGTGCCAGCAGTTCGAGCTCCTACGAGCAGTACTTC
.	TRBV7-9	TRBJ1-1	.	CASSWTGVTEAFF	TGTGCCAGCAGCTGGACTGGGGTTACTGAAGCTTTCTTT
.	TRBV11-2	TRBJ2-1	.	CASSLAGSYNEQFF	TGTGCCAGCAGCTTAGCGGGGAGTTACAATGAGCAGTTCTTC
.	TRBV6-1	TRBJ1-4	.	CASSEFDHGNEKLFF	TGTGCCAGCAGTGAATTTGACCACGGGAATGAAAAACTGTTTTTT
.	TRBV6-5	TRBJ1-5	.	CASSAEGGQPQHF	TGTGCCAGCAGCGCGGAGGGGGGTCAGCCCCAGCATTTT
.	TRBV5-1	TRBJ1-1	.	CASSLAGPNTEAFF	TGCGCCAGCAGCTTGGCAGGCCCGAACACTGAAGCTTTCTTT
.	TRBV27	TRBJ2-1	.	CASSKDGSYNEQFF	TGTGCCAGCAGCAAAGACGGATCCTACAATGAGCAGTTCTTC
.	TRBV7-9	TRBJ1-2	.	CASSLAEGFYGYTF	TGTGCCAGCAGCTTAGCGGAAGGGTTCTATGGCTACACCTTC
.	TRBV19	TRBJ1-3	.	CASSIWSMVSDGNTIYF	TGTGCCAGTAGTATATGGTCAATGGTGTCGGATGGAAACACCATATATTTT
TRBD1	TRBV6-5	TRBJ2-7	.	CASSLGQGNYEQYF	TGTGCCAGCAGCTTGGGACAGGGCAACTACGAGCAGTACTTC
.	TRBV6-1	TRBJ1-1	.	CASTGDTEAFF	TGTGCCAGCACGGGAGACACTGAAGCTTTCTTT
TRBD2	TRBV5-6	TRBJ2-2	.	CASSPGLAGFTGELFF	TGTGCCAGCAGCCCAGGACTAGCGGGATTCACCGGGGAGCTGTTTTTT
.	TRBV28	TRBJ2-5	once	CASSQFAGMETQYF	TGTGCCAGCAGTCAATTCGCGGGGATGGAGACCCAGTACTTC
.	TRBV25-1	TRBJ1-1	.	CASSSNRLNTEAFF	TGTGCCAGCAGTTCTAACAGACTGAACACTGAAGCTTTCTTT
TRBD2	TRBV7-8	TRBJ2-7	.	CASSSGLAGVEFFYEQYF	TGTGCCAGCAGCTCCGGACTAGCGGGAGTAGAATTTTTCTACGAGCAGTACTTC
.	TRBV7-8	TRBJ1-1	.	CASSFEGAAAFF	TGTGCCAGCAGCTTTGAAGGCGCAGCAGCTTTCTTT
.	TRBV7-9	TRBJ2-2	.	CASSMTTTGELFF	TGTGCCAGCAGCATGACTACTACCGGGGAGCTGTTTTTT
.	TRBV5-6	TRBJ1-2	.	CASSLDLTLNRNGYTF	TGTGCCAGCAGCTTGGACCTTACACTTAACCGGAACGGCTACACCTTC
.	TRBV6-5	TRBJ2-2	.	CASSYSISGELFF	TGTGCCAGCAGTTACTCGATCTCCGGGGAGCTGTTTTTT
TRBD1	TRBV27	TRBJ2-7	once	CASSPGTGREYEQYF	TGTGCCAGCAGCCCCGGGACAGGTAGGGAGTACGAGCAGTACTTC
.	TRBV6-6	TRBJ2-7	.	CASNPGHSYEQYF	TGTGCCAGTAACCCGGGACACAGCTACGAGCAGTACTTC
TRBD2	TRBV11-2	TRBJ2-7	.	CASSSTGLARYEQYF	TGTGCCAGCAGCTCCACCGGACTAGCGAGATACGAGCAGTACTTC
.	TRBV29-1	TRBJ2-3	few	CSVEGRPKGDTQYF	TGCAGCGTTGAGGGACGCCCCAAGGGAGATACGCAGTATTTT
TRBD1	TRBV27	TRBJ1-4	.	CASTSGGGNEKLFF	TGTGCCAGCACCTCGGGAGGGGGCAATGAAAAACTGTTTTTT
.	TRBV7-9	TRBJ2-3	.	CASSPSWGFGTDTQYF	TGTGCCAGCAGCCCCAGCTGGGGGTTCGGCACAGATACGCAGTATTTT
.	TRBV19	TRBJ1-5	.	CASSMGGGQPQHF	TGTGCCAGTAGTATGGGTGGGGGCCAGCCCCAGCATTTT
.	TRBV5-6	TRBJ2-2	.	CASSLNTGELFF	TGTGCCAGCAGCTTAAATACCGGGGAGCTGTTTTTT
TRBD2	TRBV2	TRBJ2-1	once	CASTTSGGGGNEQFF	TGTGCCAGCACTACGTCGGGCGGGGGAGGAAATGAGCAGTTCTTC
TRBD1	TRBV9	TRBJ2-1	.	CASSVNRDRGYNEQFF	TGTGCCAGCAGCGTAAATCGCGACAGGGGATACAATGAGCAGTTCTTC
.	TRBV7-9	TRBJ2-7	.	CASSRDYYEQYF	TGTGCCAGCAGCCGGGATTACTACGAGCAGTACTTC
TRBD1	TRBV6-5	TRBJ2-7	.	CASSYTGQGFEQYF	TGTGCCAGCAGTTACACTGGACAGGGGTTCGAGCAGTACTTC
.	TRBV28	TRBJ1-5	.	CASRRNWARGDNQPQHF	TGTGCCAGCAGACGTAATTGGGCCCGGGGGGACAATCAGCCCCAGCATTTT
TRBD1	TRBV6-4	TRBJ2-3	.	CATRDREWGTDTQYF	TGTGCCACCCGGGACAGGGAATGGGGCACAGATACGCAGTATTTT
TRBD1	TRBV19	TRBJ2-7	.	CASSSGTGVSYEQYF	TGTGCCAGTAGTAGCGGGACAGGAGTTTCCTACGAGCAGTACTTC
.	TRBV29-1	TRBJ2-1	.	CSVDGVLYNEQFF	TGCAGCGTTGACGGGGTCCTATACAATGAGCAGTTCTTC
.	TRBV19	TRBJ1-5	.	CASSIGDSLDF	TGTGCCAGTAGTATAGGGGACTCCCTGGATTTT
.	TRBV6-6	TRBJ2-1	.	CASSLLGSYNEQFF	TGTGCCAGCAGTCTGCTAGGCTCATACAATGAGCAGTTCTTC
TRBD2	TRBV7-9	TRBJ2-1	.	CASSFGLAGVSSYNEQFF	TGTGCCAGCAGCTTCGGACTAGCGGGGGTAAGCTCCTACAATGAGCAGTTCTTC
TRBD2	TRBV7-9	TRBJ2-1	.	CASSSRTSVINEQFF	TGTGCCAGCAGCTCCCGGACTAGCGTTATCAATGAGCAGTTCTTC
TRBD1	TRBV6-1	TRBJ2-7	.	CASRDRVAEQYF	TGTGCCAGCCGAGACAGGGTGGCCGAGCAGTACTTC
TRBD2	TRBV5-1	TRBJ2-1	once	CASSRTSGRGNEQFF	TGCGCCAGCAGCCGAACTAGCGGTCGAGGGAATGAGCAGTTCTTC
TRBD1	TRBV11-2	TRBJ2-5	.	CASRQSLPGQGETQYF	TGTGCCAGCAGACAGAGCCTTCCGGGACAGGGAGAGACCCAGTACTTC
TRBD1	TRBV9	TRBJ1-3	once	CASSGRTGTGNTIYF	TGTGCCAGCAGCGGGAGGACAGGGACTGGAAACACCATATATTTT
TRBD1	TRBV30	TRBJ1-2	.	CAWSPGTGGFYGYTF	TGTGCCTGGAGCCCCGGGACAGGGGGATTCTATGGCTACACCTTC
TRBD1	TRBV10-1	TRBJ1-1	few	CASSEHRGQTEAFF	TGCGCCAGCAGTGAACACAGGGGGCAAACTGAAGCTTTCTTT
.	TRBV6-6	TRBJ1-1	.	CASRPDRSMNTEAFF	TGTGCCAGCAGGCCAGACAGAAGTATGAACACTGAAGCTTTCTTT
.	TRBV9	TRBJ1-2	.	CASSVASNYGYTF	TGTGCCAGCAGCGTAGCTAGTAACTATGGCTACACCTTC
.	TRBV14	TRBJ1-4	.	CASSERGAMANEKLFF	TGTGCCAGCAGCGAGAGGGGGGCCATGGCTAATGAAAAACTGTTTTTT
TRBD2	TRBV18	TRBJ2-7	.	CASSRGLAGEAEQYF	TGTGCCAGCTCACGAGGTCTAGCGGGGGAAGCCGAGCAGTACTTC
TRBD1	TRBV5-6	TRBJ2-7	.	CASSWGTGTLYEQYF	TGTGCCAGCAGCTGGGGGACAGGTACCCTCTACGAGCAGTACTTC
.	TRBV5-6	TRBJ2-7	.	CASSFVSSYEQYF	TGTGCCAGCAGCTTTGTTAGCTCCTACGAGCAGTACTTC
.	TRBV5-1	TRBJ2-7	.	CASSFGLTEQYF	TGCGCCAGCAGCTTTGGGCTAACAGAGCAGTACTTC
.	TRBV5-4	TRBJ1-1	once	CASSLVTRNTEAFF	TGTGCCAGCAGCTTGGTCACGAGGAACACTGAAGCTTTCTTT
TRBD1	TRBV9	TRBJ2-5	.	CASSATGTGGAETQYF	TGTGCCAGCAGCGCGACCGGGACAGGGGGCGCCGAGACCCAGTACTTC